The present T cell receptor (beta chain) was sequenced within a study of T cell responses to AZD1222 COVID-19 vaccine. Study-wide findings and caveats: Females made up more of the donors, who were largely white British, and clonal diversity may have come out too low. Distributed over spike, vaccine-associated CD4 TCRs predominated at 160-218 and 743-854. Baseline serology detected seropositivity in only six AZD1222 recipients.

The CDR3 length is 17 residues. Of note for this clone: Its target is not known.

Assay: immunoSEQ multiplex PCR; the TCRdb copy retains only in-frame clones and omits some. This table holds some 120,000 clones, about 90% found once. The source material was peripheral blood, sampled on day 0 of AZD1222 vaccination. The chain joins TRBV12-1 to TRBJ2-4; the table's D call of TRBD1 was not tested on the DNA. TRBV12-1 is recorded as a pseudogene. This TCR came from an adult in good health. The CDR3 protein is CASSRAGTDLAKNIQYF. The CDR3, as DNA: TGTGCCAGCAGCCGTGCCGGGACAGATCTAGCCAAAAACATTCAGTACTTC.